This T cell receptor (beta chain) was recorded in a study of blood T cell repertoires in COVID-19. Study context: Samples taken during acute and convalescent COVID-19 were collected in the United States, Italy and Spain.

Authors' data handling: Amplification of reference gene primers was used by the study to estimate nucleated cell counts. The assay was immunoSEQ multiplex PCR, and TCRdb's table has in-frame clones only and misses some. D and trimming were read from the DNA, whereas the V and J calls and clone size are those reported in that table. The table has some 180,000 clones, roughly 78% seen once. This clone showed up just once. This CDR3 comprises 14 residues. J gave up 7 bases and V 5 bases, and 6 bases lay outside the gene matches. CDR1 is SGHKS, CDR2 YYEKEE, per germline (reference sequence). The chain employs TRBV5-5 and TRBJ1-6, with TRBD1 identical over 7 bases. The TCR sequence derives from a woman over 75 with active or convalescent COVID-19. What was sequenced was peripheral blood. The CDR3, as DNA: TGTGCCAGCAGTGGGGACAGAGGAAATTCACCCCTCCACTTT. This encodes CASSGDRGNSPLHF. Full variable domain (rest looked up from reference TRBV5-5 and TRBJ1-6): DAGVTQSPTHLIKTRGQQVTLRCSPISGHKSVSWYQQVLGQGPQFIFQYYEKEERGRGNFPDRFSARQFPNYSSELNVNALLLGDSALYLCASSGDRGNSPLHFGNGTRLTVT.